This TCR beta chain comes out of a study of blood T cell repertoires in COVID-19. The protocol was immunoSEQ multiplex PCR, while the TCRdb copy is restricted to in-frame clones and leaves out a portion. Seen here are 130,000 to 150,000 clones, 80% to 90% observed once, and the top ten hold roughly 3%. The CDR3 is 15 residues long. The germline V gene encodes CDR1 LGHNA and CDR2 YSLEER. V shed 1 base, J shed 2 bases, and the junction held 2 bases outside the gene matches. The sequenced sample consisted of peripheral blood. The rearrangement links TRBV4-3 to TRBJ2-5, with 9 nucleotides matching TRBD2. The TCR sequence derives from a woman aged 60-75 years with active COVID-19. CDR3 DNA sequence: TGCGCCAGCAGCCAAGGACTAGCGGTACAAGAGACCCAGTACTTC. This encodes CASSQGLAVQETQYF.